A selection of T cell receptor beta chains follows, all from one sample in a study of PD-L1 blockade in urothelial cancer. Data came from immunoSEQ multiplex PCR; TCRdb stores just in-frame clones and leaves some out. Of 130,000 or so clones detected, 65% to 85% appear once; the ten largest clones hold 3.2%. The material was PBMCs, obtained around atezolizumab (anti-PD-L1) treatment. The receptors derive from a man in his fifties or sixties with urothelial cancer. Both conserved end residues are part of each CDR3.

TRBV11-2	CASSTRTGFLTEAFF
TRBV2	CASREREKEFF
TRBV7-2	CATNTGTLLGNEQFF
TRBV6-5	CASSRAGPLGYEQYF
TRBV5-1	CASSLRTGGQGKGYTF
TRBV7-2	CASSLAPGQVKQYF
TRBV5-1	CASKALAGFTGELFF
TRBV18	CASSPRVLEEQYF
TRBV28	CASRVGGTGAYEQYF
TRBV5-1	CASSPGQGARVNTEAFF
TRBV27	CASSDSSGANVLTF
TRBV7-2	CASSFSGSGAEQFF
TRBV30	CAWSKRQGPNTEAFF
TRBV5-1	CASSITGQGPSYEQYF
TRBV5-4	CASSLVGSSYNEQFF
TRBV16	CASSQSGAQGGAFF
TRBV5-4	CASSFTGVQRSYNSPLHF
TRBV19	CASSIEGAGYGYTF
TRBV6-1	CASSPLPQGPQHF
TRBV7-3	CASSLDTDNEQFF
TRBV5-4	CASSTGGTTDTQYF
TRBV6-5	CASSYSSTAGYNEQFF
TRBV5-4	CASSPGLAGSSYEQYF
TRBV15	CATTRDISGNTIYF
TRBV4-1	CASSQTHPGGTLTDTQYF
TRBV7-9	CASSDRGATNEKLFF
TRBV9	CASSLGQGTDTQYF
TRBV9	CASSVGGTSLIGDEQFF
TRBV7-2	CASSLERGLRGYGYTF
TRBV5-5	CASSLATVPGNTIYF
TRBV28	CASSPQGGPGTEAFF
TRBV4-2	CASSQVNFDNEQFF
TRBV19	CASSAGINQPQHF
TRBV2	CASSRQGSGEEKLFF